This passage covers 16 T cell receptor beta chains from one sample sequenced in a study of control samples from healthy donors and cancer patients. Clones were read by immunoSEQ multiplex PCR, and TCRdb kept only the in-frame ones, dropping some. The table has some 170,000 clones, over 95% seen once. Sequencing was performed on blood. The receptors derive from a woman aged 25 to 39 in good health.

V is TRBV28 and J is TRBJ1-5, with D perhaps matching TRBD1 (5 bases). Germline V gene sequence: CDR1 MDHEN, CDR2 SYDVKM. The CDR3 runs 15 residues. Trimming took 2 bases from V and 2 from J, leaving 10 bases between them. As DNA, the CDR3 is TGTGCCAGCAGTTTAGGCCAGGGACGCAATCAGCCCCAGCATTTT. This gives the protein CASSLGQGRNQPQHF.

This clone was found once. This rearrangement joins TRBV5-4 to TRBJ2-7; TRBD1 matches 7 bases. V shed 0 bases, J shed 0 bases, and the junction held 6 bases outside the gene matches. The CDR3 is 16 residues long. Germline V gene sequence: CDR1 SGHNT, CDR2 YYREEE (reference sequence). CDR3 amino acids: CASSLDLGQSSYEQYF. The CDR3 bases are TGTGCCAGCAGCTTGGACTTGGGACAGAGCTCCTACGAGCAGTACTTC.

This chain connects TRBV4-1 to TRBJ1-1, with D perhaps matching TRBD1 (5 bases). Germline-derived CDR1 and CDR2 are MGHRA and YSYEKL. CDR3 size: 15 residues. Deletions cut 3 bases from V and 2 bases from J, with 13 bases between. This CDR3 is CASSHWGGFNTEAFF. CDR3 DNA sequence: TGCGCCAGCAGCCATTGGGGGGGATTTAACACTGAAGCTTTCTTT.

The gene calls are TRBV7-6 and TRBJ1-4; D perhaps matches TRBD1 (5 bases). CDR1 and CDR2 from the germline V gene are SGHVS and FNYEAQ. This CDR3 is 13 amino acids long. Trimming removed 1 base from V and 5 bases from J, with 5 bases in between. The DNA for the CDR3 is TGTGCCAGCAGCTTAGGGACAAATGAAAAACTGTTTTTT. It is translated as CASSLGTNEKLFF.

In nucleotides, the CDR3 is TGTGCCAGCTCACCACCCCTGGGGGCGAACACTGAAGCTTTCTTT. It is translated as CASSPPLGANTEAFF. The genes are TRBV18 and TRBJ1-1, with a possible D match to TRBD1 (6 bases). This CDR3 has 15 residues. Trimming removed 0 bases from V and 1 base from J, with 9 bases in between. Germline assignment: CDR1 KGHSH and CDR2 LQKENI.

This rearrangement joins TRBV2 to TRBJ1-5; possibly TRBD1 for D (5 bases). The V and J ends lost 3 bases and 9 bases respectively, with 12 bases between them. The CDR3 contains 13 residues. Germline lookup yields CDR1 SNHLY and CDR2 FYNNEI. CDR3 DNA sequence: TGTGCCAGCAGTGAGGACATGTTCGGGCCCCAGCATTTT. It encodes CASSEDMFGPQHF.

This clone is a singleton in its sample. The chain combines TRBV7-2 with TRBJ1-5; 7 positions match TRBD1. The CDR3 has 15 amino acids. The ends lost 2 bases at V and 1 base at J; junction bases unmatched: 2. Looked up from germline, CDR1 is SGHTA and CDR2 is FQGNSA. The CDR3 loop reads CASSLMGQSNQPQHF. Written as DNA, the CDR3 is TGTGCCAGCAGCTTAATGGGACAGAGCAATCAGCCCCAGCATTTT.

The rearrangement joins TRBV5-1 to TRBJ2-3; D may be TRBD2 (6 bases). Germline lookup yields CDR1 SGHRS and CDR2 YFSETQ. The CDR3 totals 14 residues. With 3 bases removed from V and 1 base from J, the gap between germline ends came to 9 bases. DNA of the CDR3: TGCGCCAGCAGCTCGGGACTCGGCACAGATACGCAGTATTTT. Encoded protein: CASSSGLGTDTQYF.

The J gene is TRBJ2-7, the V gene TRBV2; D is unresolved. This CDR3 is 12 amino acids long. Looked up from germline, CDR1 is SNHLY and CDR2 is FYNNEI. V lost 3 bases and J 3 bases, leaving 6 bases between the germline ends. The CDR3 sequence: CASSDTDYEQYF. The CDR3 bases are TGTGCCAGCAGTGACACAGACTACGAGCAGTACTTC. Complete variable domain (other parts from reference TRBV2 and TRBJ2-7): EPEVTQTPSHQVTQMGQEVILRCVPISNHLYFYWYRQILGQKVEFLVSFYNNEISEKSEIFDDQFSVERPDGSNFTLKIRSTKLEDSAMYFCASSDTDYEQYFGPGTRLTVT.

This sequence joins TRBV4-2 and TRBJ2-1; 9 bases agree with TRBD2. CDR1 is LGHNA, CDR2 YNFKEQ, per germline. V was pared by 0 bases and J by 0 bases, with 3 bases of the junction left unmatched. The CDR3 sequence is 17 residues long. The CDR3 spells CASSQDGRGGSYNEQFF. CDR3 DNA sequence: TGTGCCAGCAGCCAAGATGGGCGGGGGGGCTCCTACAATGAGCAGTTCTTC.

V gene TRBV18 combines with J gene TRBJ1-5, with 8 bases matching TRBD1. CDR3 size: 16 residues. Germline CDR1 is KGHSH and CDR2 is LQKENI. The trim removed 5 bases at V and 0 bases at J, leaving 6 bases unmatched. CDR3 loop: CASSTGTGLSNQPQHF. For the CDR3, the DNA is TGTGCCAGCTCAACCGGGACAGGCCTTAGCAATCAGCCCCAGCATTTT.

V usage is TRBV28 and J usage is TRBJ1-1, with 9 nucleotides matching TRBD1. Germline V lookup: CDR1 MDHEN, CDR2 SYDVKM. V lost 8 bases to trimming and J lost 11 bases; unmatched junction nucleotides: 3. The CDR3 covers 10 residues. CDR3 protein: CASGTGKAFF. The CDR3 coding sequence is TGTGCCAGCGGGACAGGGAAGGCTTTCTTT.

V gene TRBV15 combines with J gene TRBJ2-1, with 8 bases that match TRBD1. The CDR3 covers 14 residues. The germline V gene encodes CDR1 LNHNV and CDR2 YYDKDF (reference sequence). With V trimmed by 2 bases and J by 5 bases, 2 bases remained unmatched. The CDR3 here is CATSRQGAHNEQFF. In nucleotides, the CDR3 is TGTGCCACCAGCAGACAGGGGGCTCACAATGAGCAGTTCTTC.

The chain is built from TRBV2 and TRBJ1-5, with D unclear. Germline V gene sequence: CDR1 SNHLY, CDR2 FYNNEI. This CDR3 comprises 13 residues. Trimming took 1 base from V and 3 from J, leaving 4 bases between them. The CDR3 sequence: CASSEEINQPQHF. CDR3 bases: TGTGCCAGCAGTGAAGAGATCAATCAGCCCCAGCATTTT.

In this sample, this clone turned up once. CDR3 residues: CASSLGLAGGSTQYF. In DNA form, the CDR3 reads TGTGCCAGCAGCTTAGGACTAGCGGGCGGGAGTACGCAGTATTTT. The chain employs TRBV7-9 and TRBJ2-3; 10 nucleotides align to TRBD2. J lost 8 bases, V lost 1 base, and 6 bases had no gene match. The CDR3 sequence is 15 residues long. CDR1 and CDR2 from the germline V gene are SEHNR and FQNEAQ (reference sequence).

The V call is TRBV19, the J call TRBJ1-1, with 7 bases identical to TRBD1. Germline lookup yields CDR1 LNHDA and CDR2 SQIVND (reference sequence). V dropped 4 bases and J dropped 3; count of bases not matched to a gene: 8. This CDR3 region has 15 residues. This CDR3 is CASSTHGTDYTEAFF. CDR3 DNA: TGTGCCAGTAGTACCCACGGGACAGATTACACTGAAGCTTTCTTT.